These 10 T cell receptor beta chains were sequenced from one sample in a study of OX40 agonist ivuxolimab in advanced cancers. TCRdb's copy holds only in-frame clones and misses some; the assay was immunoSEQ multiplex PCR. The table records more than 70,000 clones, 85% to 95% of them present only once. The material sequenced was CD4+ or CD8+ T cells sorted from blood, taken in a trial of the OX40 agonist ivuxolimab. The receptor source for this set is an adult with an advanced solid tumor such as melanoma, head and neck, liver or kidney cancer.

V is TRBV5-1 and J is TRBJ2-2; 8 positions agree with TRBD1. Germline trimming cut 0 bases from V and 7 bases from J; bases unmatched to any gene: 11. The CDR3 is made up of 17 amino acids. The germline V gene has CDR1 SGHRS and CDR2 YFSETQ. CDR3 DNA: TGCGCCAGCAGCTTGGACCCTGCCCAGGGGGCAAGCGGGGAGCTGTTTTTT. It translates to CASSLDPAQGASGELFF.

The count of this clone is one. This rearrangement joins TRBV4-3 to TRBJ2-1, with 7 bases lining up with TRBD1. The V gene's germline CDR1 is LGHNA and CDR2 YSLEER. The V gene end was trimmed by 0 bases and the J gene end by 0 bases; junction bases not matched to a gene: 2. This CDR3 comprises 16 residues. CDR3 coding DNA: TGCGCCAGCAGCCAAGACCCAGGGGGCTCCTACAATGAGCAGTTCTTC. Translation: CASSQDPGGSYNEQFF.

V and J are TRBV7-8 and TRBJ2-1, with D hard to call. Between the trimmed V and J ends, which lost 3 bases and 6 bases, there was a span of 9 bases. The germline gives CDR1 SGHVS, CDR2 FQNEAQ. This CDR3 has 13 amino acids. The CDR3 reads CASSFSPINEQFF. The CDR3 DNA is TGTGCCAGCAGCTTCTCCCCGATCAATGAGCAGTTCTTC.

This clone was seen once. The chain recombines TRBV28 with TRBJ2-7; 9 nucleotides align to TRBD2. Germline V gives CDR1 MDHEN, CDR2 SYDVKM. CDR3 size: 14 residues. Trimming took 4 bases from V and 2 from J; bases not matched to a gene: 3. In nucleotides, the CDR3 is TGTGCCAGCAGTTGGGGCGGGAGGGCCTACGAGCAGTACTTC. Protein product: CASSWGGRAYEQYF. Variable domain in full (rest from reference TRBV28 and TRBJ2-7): DVKVTQSSRYLVKRTGEKVFLECVQDMDHENMFWYRQDPGLGLRLIYFSYDVKMKEKGDIPEGYSVSREKKERFSLILESASTNQTSMYLCASSWGGRAYEQYFGPGTRLTVT.

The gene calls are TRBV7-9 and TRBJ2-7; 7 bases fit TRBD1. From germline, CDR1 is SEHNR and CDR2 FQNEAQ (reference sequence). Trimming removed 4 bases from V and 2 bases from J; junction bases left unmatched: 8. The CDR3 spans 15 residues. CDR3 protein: CASSSDRANPYEQYF. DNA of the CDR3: TGTGCCAGCAGCTCAGACAGGGCCAACCCCTACGAGCAGTACTTC.

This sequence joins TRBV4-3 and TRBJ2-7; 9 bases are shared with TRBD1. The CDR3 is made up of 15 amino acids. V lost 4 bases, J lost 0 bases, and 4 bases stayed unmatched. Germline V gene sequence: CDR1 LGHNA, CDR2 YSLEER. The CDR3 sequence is CASSPGQGHSYEQYF. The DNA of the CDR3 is TGCGCCAGCAGCCCTGGACAGGGGCACTCCTACGAGCAGTACTTC.

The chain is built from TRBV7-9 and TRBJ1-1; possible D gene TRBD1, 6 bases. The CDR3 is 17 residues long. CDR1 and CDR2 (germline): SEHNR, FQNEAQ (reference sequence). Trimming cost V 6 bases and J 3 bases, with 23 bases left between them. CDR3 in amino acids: CASRGQLPLPRDTEAFF. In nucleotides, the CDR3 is TGTGCCAGCAGAGGACAGCTACCCCTCCCGAGGGACACTGAAGCTTTCTTT.

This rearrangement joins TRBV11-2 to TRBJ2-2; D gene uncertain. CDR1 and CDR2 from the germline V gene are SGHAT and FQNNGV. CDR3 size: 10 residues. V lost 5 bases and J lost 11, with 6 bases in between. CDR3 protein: CASSLSELFF. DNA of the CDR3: TGTGCCAGCAGCCTGAGCGAGCTGTTTTTT.

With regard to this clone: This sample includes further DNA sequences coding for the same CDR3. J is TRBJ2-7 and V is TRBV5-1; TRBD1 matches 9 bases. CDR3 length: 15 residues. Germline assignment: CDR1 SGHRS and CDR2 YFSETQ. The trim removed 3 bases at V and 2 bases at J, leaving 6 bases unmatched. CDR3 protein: CASSSPGTGTYEQYF. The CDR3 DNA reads TGCGCCAGCAGCTCTCCAGGGACAGGGACCTACGAGCAGTACTTC.

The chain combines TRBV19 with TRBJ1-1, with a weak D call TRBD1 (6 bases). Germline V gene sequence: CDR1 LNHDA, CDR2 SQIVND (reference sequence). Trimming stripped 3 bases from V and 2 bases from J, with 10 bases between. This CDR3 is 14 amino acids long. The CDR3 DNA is TGTGCCAGTAGTATGGCAGGGGCCAACACTGAAGCTTTCTTT. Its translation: CASSMAGANTEAFF. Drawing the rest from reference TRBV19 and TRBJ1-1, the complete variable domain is DGGITQSPKYLFRKEGQNVTLSCEQNLNHDAMYWYRQDPGQGLRLIYYSQIVNDFQKGDIAEGYSVSREKKESFPLTVTSAQKNPTAFYLCASSMAGANTEAFFGQGTRLTVV.